Following are 28 T cell receptor beta chains from one sample sequenced in a study of graft-versus-host responses after intestinal transplantation. Libraries were prepared by immunoSEQ multiplex PCR; TCRdb keeps only in-frame clonotypes and omits some of them. The sample carries 10,000 to 15,000 clones, 93% recorded once. The source was PBMCs, collected around 3 years after intestinal transplantation. The origin of the receptors is a human patient who received an intestinal transplant, so some T cells may come from the graft donor.

The chain has TRBV5-1 and TRBJ2-2, with D possibly matching TRBD2 (5 bases). Per the germline V gene, CDR1 is SGHRS and CDR2 is YFSETQ. This CDR3 contains 14 residues. Trimming took off 4 bases at V and 1 base at J, with 8 bases between the two ends. The CDR3, as DNA: TGCGCCAGCAGCCGGGAACAGAACACCGGGGAGCTGTTTTTT. Encoded protein: CASSREQNTGELFF. Full variable domain (missing parts from reference TRBV5-1 and TRBJ2-2): KAGVTQTPRYLIKTRGQQVTLSCSPISGHRSVSWYQQTPGQGLQFLFEYFSETQRNKGNFPGRFSGRQFSNSRSEMNVSTLELGDSALYLCASSREQNTGELFFGEGSRLTVL.

The V call is TRBV6-6, the J call TRBJ2-3; possible D gene TRBD2, 6 bases. The V gene's germline CDR1 is MNHNY and CDR2 SVGAGI (reference sequence). This CDR3 contains 14 residues. V was pared by 6 bases and J by 4 bases, with 14 bases between. CDR3 residues: CASRDRLVSDTQYF. CDR3 nucleotide sequence: TGTGCCAGCAGAGACCGACTAGTGTCAGATACGCAGTATTTT.

This chain joins TRBV7-2 and TRBJ2-4; TRBD2 matches at 8 bases. The CDR3 extends over 16 amino acids. CDR1 SGHTA and CDR2 FQGNSA come from the germline V gene. Trimming cost V 5 bases and J 0 bases; bases outside gene matches: 6. The CDR3 DNA reads TGTGCCAGCAGCCGGGGGGGGGCTCTAGCCAAAAACATTCAGTACTTC. It encodes CASSRGGALAKNIQYF.

The CDR3 DNA sequence: TGCGCCAGCACCGGTCTCACAGGGACCTGCAATGAGCAGTTCTTC. Translation: CASTGLTGTCNEQFF. This sequence joins TRBV5-1 and TRBJ2-1; D possibly corresponds to TRBD1 (6 bases). Per the germline V gene, CDR1 is SGHRS and CDR2 is YFSETQ. CDR3 length: 15 amino acids. Trimming stripped 6 bases from V and 6 bases from J, with 19 bases between.

The rearrangement uses TRBV4-1 and TRBJ2-1; 10 bases fit TRBD2. The junction had 21 bases not matched to a gene; V was cut back by 4 bases and J by 9 bases. CDR3 length: 19 amino acids. Germline CDR1 and CDR2: MGHRA and YSYEKL. The CDR3 is CASSLLKRLAGDVIGEQFF. CDR3 bases: TGCGCCAGCAGCCTCCTAAAGCGCCTAGCGGGGGACGTAATAGGTGAGCAGTTCTTC.

The chain recombines TRBV6-9 with TRBJ1-2; D might be TRBD1 (6 bases). The CDR3 length is 13 residues. The ends were cut back, 7 bases at V and 0 bases at J, with 9 bases in the middle. Looked up from germline, CDR1 is MNHGY and CDR2 is SVAAGI. The DNA for the CDR3 is TGTGCCAGCACCAGGGGAGCTAACTATGGCTACACCTTC. Residues: CASTRGANYGYTF.

The genes are TRBV6-1 and TRBJ2-1; no reliable D call. This CDR3 contains 16 residues. V lost 3 bases and J 3 bases, leaving 15 bases between the germline ends. Per germline, CDR1 MNHNS and CDR2 SASEGT. The CDR3 sequence is CASSEVPLAYYNEQFF. CDR3 nucleotides: TGTGCCAGCAGTGAGGTCCCCTTAGCCTACTACAATGAGCAGTTCTTC.

This chain joins TRBV11-3 and TRBJ2-7, with TRBD1 identical over 9 bases. CDR1 is SGHNT and CDR2 is YENEEA in the germline V gene. The CDR3 loop spans 15 amino acids. V shed 5 bases and J 0 bases; nucleotides not matched to a gene: 5. The CDR3 region has the DNA TGTGCCAGCAGCCCCGGGACAGGGTCCTCCTACGAGCAGTACTTC. Translation: CASSPGTGSSYEQYF.

This chain joins TRBV7-8 and TRBJ1-5; 11 bases align to TRBD1. The germline CDR1 and CDR2 sequences are SGHVS and FQNEAQ. The V and J ends lost 1 base and 5 bases, in that order; junction bases with no gene match: 7. This CDR3 spans 17 amino acids. DNA for the CDR3: TGTGCCAGCAGCTTAGACCCCCGGGACAGGGGGGATCAGCCCCAGCATTTT. Translated: CASSLDPRDRGDQPQHF.

CDR3: CASTHGDSYNEQFF. CDR3 DNA sequence: TGTGCCAGCACCCACGGGGACAGCTACAATGAGCAGTTCTTC. This chain links TRBV6-5 with TRBJ2-1; 7 bases agree with TRBD1. V gave up 7 bases and J gave up 3 bases; unmatched junction bases: 6. Germline V lookup: CDR1 MNHEY, CDR2 SVGAGI. The CDR3 sequence is 14 residues long.

CDR3 in DNA: TGTGCCAGCAGTGATGACCCAGGGGATGCTGGTGGCTACACCTTC. Translated: CASSDDPGDAGGYTF. This rearrangement joins TRBV6-1 to TRBJ1-2; maybe TRBD1 (6 bases). The CDR3 has 15 residues. The germline V and J ends were trimmed by 3 bases and 7 bases, with 18 bases remaining between them. Germline V gives CDR1 MNHNS, CDR2 SASEGT.

The V call is TRBV6-4, the J call TRBJ2-3; 10 bases line up with TRBD1. Unmatched junction bases numbered 1, after V lost 2 bases and J lost 5 bases. Germline V gene lookup returns CDR1 MRHNA and CDR2 SNTAGT. The CDR3 loop spans 14 amino acids. CDR3 residues: CASSDGQGGDTQYF. The CDR3 DNA reads as TGTGCCAGCAGTGACGGACAGGGGGGAGATACGCAGTATTTT.

This clone showed up just once. This chain links TRBV19 with TRBJ2-5; 8 bases agree with TRBD1. The CDR3 has 17 residues. J was trimmed by 1 base and V by 3 bases; bases with no gene match: 10. Germline assignment: CDR1 LNHDA and CDR2 SQIVND (reference sequence). The CDR3 bases are TGTGCCAGTAGTATTGAGGGCAGGGGGCTCCCCCAAGAGACCCAGTACTTC. Encoded protein: CASSIEGRGLPQETQYF.

This chain uses TRBV19 with TRBJ2-4, with D perhaps TRBD1 (5 bases). Germline V CDR1 and CDR2: LNHDA, SQIVND (reference sequence). Trimming left V 7 bases short and J 2 bases short, with 18 bases between. CDR3 length: 16 residues. CDR3 amino acids: CASTSSDTISKNIQYF. The CDR3 region has the DNA TGTGCCAGTACCTCATCGGACACTATATCCAAAAACATTCAGTACTTC.

This clone was found once. The chain carries TRBV7-3 and TRBJ1-2; 9 bases align to TRBD1. V gave up 4 bases and J gave up 4 bases; unmatched junction bases: 4. This CDR3 comprises 14 residues. In germline, CDR1 is SGHTA, CDR2 FQGTGA. CDR3: CASSSTGGSYGYTF. The CDR3 DNA reads as TGTGCCAGCAGCTCAACAGGGGGCTCCTATGGCTACACCTTC. The whole variable domain, filled in from reference TRBV7-3 and TRBJ1-2, reads GAGVSQTPSNKVTEKGKYVELRCDPISGHTALYWYRQSLGQGPEFLIYFQGTGAADDSGLPNDRFFAVRPEGSVSTLKIQRTERGDSAVYLCASSSTGGSYGYTFGSGTRLTVV.

V is TRBV19 and J is TRBJ1-6, with 9 nucleotides matching TRBD1. Germline CDR1 is LNHDA and CDR2 is SQIVND (reference sequence). The trim removed 2 bases at V and 6 bases at J, leaving 8 bases unmatched. CDR3 length equals 17 residues. For the CDR3, the DNA is TGTGCCAGTAGTATATCGGACAGGGGCCGCCCTAATTCACCCCTCCACTTT. This translates into CASSISDRGRPNSPLHF.

This rearrangement joins TRBV5-8 to TRBJ1-1, with D tentatively TRBD1 (5 bases). Deletions cut 9 bases from V and 2 bases from J, with 11 bases between. Germline assignment: CDR1 SGHTS and CDR2 YDEGEE. The CDR3 consists of 12 residues. The CDR3 nucleotides read TGTGCCAACGGACACGCAAACACTGAAGCTTTCTTT. As protein: CANGHANTEAFF.

Here the CDR3 DNA reads TGTGCCAGCAGTTATGGGAGCGTTAATGAAAAACTGTTTTTT. This translates into CASSYGSVNEKLFF. The chain employs TRBV6-5 and TRBJ1-4; D is unresolved. CDR1 is MNHEY and CDR2 is SVGAGI in the germline V gene. CDR3 length: 14 amino acids. Trimming cost V 3 bases and J 4 bases, with 9 bases left between them.

This chain links TRBV18 with TRBJ2-5, with D perhaps TRBD1 or TRBD2 (5 bases each). V gave up 2 bases and J gave up 1 base, with 8 bases separating them. Germline V gene sequence: CDR1 KGHSH, CDR2 LQKENI. The CDR3 has 14 residues. CDR3 in amino acids: CASSPTGPQETQYF. The CDR3 DNA follows: TGTGCCAGCTCACCAACGGGGCCCCAAGAGACCCAGTACTTC.

The sample holds one count of this clone. J is TRBJ2-2 and V is TRBV6-6; D tentatively reads TRBD1 or TRBD2 (5 bases each). V gave up 5 bases and J gave up 3 bases, with 10 bases separating them. Germline-derived CDR1 and CDR2 are MNHNY and SVGAGI (reference sequence). The length of the CDR3 is 14 residues. The CDR3 protein is CASSPGPYTGELFF. CDR3 DNA: TGTGCCAGCAGTCCGGGACCCTACACCGGGGAGCTGTTTTTT.

Only a few counts were recorded for this clone. This chain joins TRBV10-2 and TRBJ1-2; D is unclear. CDR1 and CDR2 from the germline V gene are WSHSY and SAAADI. The CDR3 runs to 12 residues. With 5 bases removed from V and 2 bases from J, the gap between germline ends came to 6 bases. As DNA, the CDR3 is TGCGCCAGCAGTCCCGGCAACTATGGCTACACCTTC. Translation: CASSPGNYGYTF.

This chain uses TRBV29-1 with TRBJ1-1; D is possibly TRBD1 (6 bases). The germline V and J ends were trimmed by 1 base and 8 bases, with 14 bases remaining between them. Germline CDR1 SQVTM, CDR2 ANQGSEA. The CDR3 has 13 residues. The CDR3 here is CSVEVPRGGEAFF. The DNA of the CDR3 is TGCAGCGTTGAAGTTCCCCGAGGGGGGGAAGCTTTCTTT.

The CDR3 protein is CASSLVQGAYEQYF. CDR3 DNA sequence: TGCGCCAGCAGCTTGGTTCAGGGGGCGTACGAGCAGTACTTC. This chain uses TRBV5-1 with TRBJ2-7; TRBD1 agrees at 8 bases. Germline CDR1 is SGHRS and CDR2 is YFSETQ. Trimming cost V 0 bases and J 4 bases; bases outside gene matches: 3. The CDR3 consists of 14 residues.

This chain links TRBV19 with TRBJ1-3; D is uncertain. Per the germline V gene, CDR1 is LNHDA and CDR2 is SQIVND (reference sequence). The CDR3 totals 12 residues. Trimming removed 6 bases at V and 0 bases at J, with 3 bases between. The CDR3 region has the DNA TGTGCCAGTAGGTACTCTGGAAACACCATATATTTT. Its translation: CASRYSGNTIYF.

V is TRBV6-4 and J is TRBJ2-3, with 8 bases that match TRBD2. This CDR3 comprises 15 residues. CDR1 is MRHNA, CDR2 SNTAGT, per germline. J was trimmed by 6 bases and V by 0 bases; bases with no gene match: 5. This CDR3 is CASSDSSGGGDTQYF. DNA for the CDR3: TGTGCCAGCAGTGACTCGAGCGGGGGAGGCGATACGCAGTATTTT.

This sequence joins TRBV6-6 and TRBJ1-2, with 7 nucleotides matching TRBD1. Per germline, CDR1 MNHNY and CDR2 SVGAGI (reference sequence). V lost 5 bases and J lost 1; bases outside the gene matches: 7. The CDR3 is made up of 15 amino acids. CDR3: CASSKHRGDNYGYTF. CDR3 nucleotides: TGTGCCAGCAGTAAACACAGGGGTGATAACTATGGCTACACCTTC.

The V gene is TRBV13, the J gene TRBJ2-3; no reliable D call. Germline loops: CDR1 PRHDT, CDR2 FYEKMQ (reference sequence). V lost 4 bases, J lost 8 bases, and 10 bases lay in between. CDR3 length: 12 amino acids. The CDR3 region is CASSSEPGTQYF. The CDR3 region has the DNA TGTGCCAGCAGCTCCGAGCCGGGTACGCAGTATTTT.

The rearrangement links TRBV6-6 to TRBJ1-1; D is uncertain. Germline V CDR1 and CDR2: MNHNY, SVGAGI (reference sequence). CDR3 length: 12 residues. With 2 bases removed from V and 0 bases from J, the gap between germline ends came to 1 base. The CDR3 DNA reads as TGTGCCAGCAGTTACGTGAACACTGAAGCTTTCTTT. Translated, it gives CASSYVNTEAFF.